The sequence of this T cell receptor (beta chain) was determined in a study of T cells in Graves' hyperthyroidism and ophthalmopathy. Using RNA transcripts as the source, TCR beta CDR3 regions were amplified. First-round RT-PCR with HTBI primers amplified the TCR CDR3 region. One entry per CDR3 protein, called by TCRdb with MiXCR from the multiplex PCR reads. The sample shows 250,000 to 300,000 distinct CDR3 sequences, about 14% of them seen only once. This clonotype was counted a few times. Sampled blood dates from first hyperthyroidism diagnosis, and it precedes any ophthalmopathy symptoms. The sequenced sample was blood. The clonotype comes from a woman aged 30 to 39 with Graves' hyperthyroidism that later progressed to Graves' ophthalmopathy.

The CDR3 DNA follows: TGCAGTGCCAAACCCTTGAAGGGTTCCTATTATGGTGAGCAGTTCTTC. Protein product: CSAKPLKGSYYGEQFF. The V gene is TRBV20-1, the J gene TRBJ2-1; D unclear. Germline V gene data show CDR1 as DFQATT and CDR2 as SNEGSKA (reference sequence). The CDR3 sequence is 16 residues long. The ends were cut back, 6 bases at V and 9 bases at J, with 27 bases in the middle.